These 18 T cell receptor beta chains came from one sample sequenced in a study of cytomegalovirus exposure and HLA in healthy donors. Produced via immunoSEQ multiplex PCR; TCRdb's table is partial and in-frame only. The sample consists of roughly 200,000 clones, about 81% of them appearing once. What was sequenced was PBMCs. These receptors were collected from a woman in her thirties in good health and CMV-seronegative.

The V and J genes are TRBV7-2 and TRBJ1-2, with D possibly being TRBD1 (6 bases). This CDR3 has 14 amino acids. V lost 5 bases, J lost 3 bases, and 13 bases lay in between. In germline, CDR1 is SGHTA, CDR2 FQGNSA. CDR3 coding DNA: TGTGCCAGCAGCCCACTGACAGGAGACTATGGCTACACCTTC. Translated: CASSPLTGDYGYTF.

This chain joins TRBV6-1 and TRBJ2-1, with D unresolved. Germline V gene data show CDR1 as MNHNS and CDR2 as SASEGT. Deletions cut 1 base from V and 2 bases from J, with 9 bases between. This CDR3 contains 15 residues. The CDR3 DNA is TGTGCCAGCAGTGAAGTCTTGCGGCCCTACAATGAGCAGTTCTTC. Encoded protein: CASSEVLRPYNEQFF.

The rearrangement links TRBV30 to TRBJ2-5, with 15 positions matching TRBD2. The CDR3 extends over 16 amino acids. J was trimmed by 4 bases and V by 3 bases; bases with no gene match: 6. Germline CDR1 and CDR2: GTSNPN and SVGIG (reference sequence). This CDR3 reads CAWRGGLAGGRETQYF. CDR3 nucleotides: TGTGCCTGGAGGGGGGGACTAGCGGGAGGTCGAGAGACCCAGTACTTC.

V and J are TRBV18 and TRBJ1-2, with 10 bases identical to TRBD1. The germline gives CDR1 KGHSH, CDR2 LQKENI. J lost 2 bases, V lost 8 bases, and 5 bases had no gene match. This CDR3 has 14 amino acids. CDR3 sequence (DNA): TGTGCCAGCCTCCCGACAGGGGGCAACTATGGCTACACCTTC. Encoded protein: CASLPTGGNYGYTF.

This clone was observed a few times. This sequence joins TRBV2 and TRBJ1-1; TRBD1 aligns across 9 bases. Per the germline V gene, CDR1 is SNHLY and CDR2 is FYNNEI. J gave up 3 bases and V 6 bases, and 2 bases lay outside the gene matches. CDR3 size: 13 residues. CDR3 loop: CASRTGGHTEAFF. CDR3 nucleotides: TGTGCCAGCAGGACAGGGGGGCACACTGAAGCTTTCTTT.

The chain combines TRBV30 with TRBJ2-7, with D possibly TRBD2 on 6 matching bases. CDR1 and CDR2 from the germline V gene are GTSNPN and SVGIG (reference sequence). This CDR3 region has 14 residues. The V gene lost 7 bases and the J gene lost 7 bases, with 23 bases spanning the gap. The CDR3 nucleotides read TGTGCCTCGCTACAGGCGGGAAATTCGCGAGAGCAGTACTTC. Protein: CASLQAGNSREQYF.

This clone appeared a few times. The rearrangement joins TRBV9 to TRBJ2-7; 11 nucleotides align to TRBD2. The CDR3 has 15 amino acids. V shed 1 base, J shed 4 bases, and the junction held 4 bases outside the gene matches. Looked up from germline, CDR1 is SGDLS and CDR2 is YYNGEE. In DNA, the CDR3 is TGTGCCAGCAGCGTATTGGGACTAGCGGTTTACGAGCAGTACTTC. This translates into CASSVLGLAVYEQYF.

The chain uses TRBV5-1 and TRBJ2-7; D gene unclear. In germline, CDR1 is SGHRS, CDR2 YFSETQ. V was cut by 0 bases and J by 2 bases, with 12 bases left in between. This CDR3 is 15 amino acids long. CDR3 coding DNA: TGCGCCAGCAGCTTGGACATAGGAGTTGCCTACGAGCAGTACTTC. It specifies CASSLDIGVAYEQYF.

In this sample, this clone turned up a few times. In the same sample, other DNA sequences code for this CDR3. The V call is TRBV5-6, the J call TRBJ2-7; no firm D call. The germline gives CDR1 SGHDT, CDR2 YYEEEE. V lost 2 bases, J lost 0 bases, and 6 bases lay in between. There are 13 residues in the CDR3. CDR3 nucleotide sequence: TGTGCCAGCAGCTTAACAGTCTCCTACGAGCAGTACTTC. Its translation is CASSLTVSYEQYF.

This rearrangement joins TRBV5-1 to TRBJ2-6, with D possibly TRBD1 on 5 matching bases. The germline V and J ends were trimmed by 0 bases and 2 bases, with 21 bases remaining between them. The length of the CDR3 is 20 residues. CDR1 is SGHRS and CDR2 is YFSETQ in the germline V gene. The chain's CDR3 is CASSLAQVGPPAPGANVLTF. As DNA, the CDR3 is TGCGCCAGCAGCTTGGCCCAGGTGGGGCCCCCAGCCCCTGGGGCCAACGTCCTGACTTTC. The variable domain in full, completed from reference TRBV5-1 and TRBJ2-6, reads KAGVTQTPRYLIKTRGQQVTLSCSPISGHRSVSWYQQTPGQGLQFLFEYFSETQRNKGNFPGRFSGRQFSNSRSEMNVSTLELGDSALYLCASSLAQVGPPAPGANVLTFGAGSRLTVL.

The rearrangement joins TRBV7-8 to TRBJ2-7; no clear D gene. Trimming shortened V by 5 bases and J by 3 bases, and 11 bases separated the two germline ends. The length of the CDR3 is 13 residues. Germline assignment: CDR1 SGHVS and CDR2 FQNEAQ. The CDR3: CASSVERLYEQYF. The CDR3 DNA is TGTGCCAGCAGCGTGGAGAGACTCTACGAGCAGTACTTC. Filled out from reference TRBV7-8 and TRBJ2-7, the complete variable domain reads GAGVSQSPRYKVAKRGQDVALRCDPISGHVSLFWYQQALGQGPEFLTYFQNEAQLDKSGLPSDRFFAERPEGSVSTLKIQRTQQEDSAVYLCASSVERLYEQYFGPGTRLTVT.

This chain uses TRBV30 with TRBJ1-1; the D gene is possibly TRBD1 (5 bases). Trimming pared 6 bases from V and 1 base from J, leaving 12 bases between. From germline, CDR1 is GTSNPN and CDR2 SVGIG (reference sequence). The length of the CDR3 is 13 residues. As DNA, the CDR3 is TGTGCCTGTCCGGGGGGTTGGAACACTGAAGCTTTCTTT. Protein: CACPGGWNTEAFF.

The chain carries TRBV19 and TRBJ2-7; TRBD1 is a possible D gene (6 bases). This CDR3 is built from 16 residues. V shed 4 bases and J shed 2 bases, with 18 bases lying between them. CDR1 is LNHDA and CDR2 is SQIVND in the germline V gene (reference sequence). The CDR3 is CASSKITGSEPYEQYF. CDR3 nucleotide sequence: TGTGCCAGTAGTAAGATAACAGGGAGCGAGCCCTACGAGCAGTACTTC.

J is TRBJ2-7 and V is TRBV4-1; D might be TRBD2 (6 bases). Germline V lookup: CDR1 MGHRA, CDR2 YSYEKL. Trimming stripped 4 bases from V and 1 base from J, with 8 bases between. The CDR3 covers 13 residues. For the CDR3, the DNA is TGCGCCAGCAGCCTGGAGGGGTCCTACGAGCAGTACTTC. As protein: CASSLEGSYEQYF.

This sequence joins TRBV11-3 and TRBJ1-1, with a weak D call TRBD1 (5 bases). CDR1 and CDR2 (germline): SGHNT, YENEEA. The V gene lost 1 base and the J gene lost 4 bases, with 16 bases spanning the gap. This CDR3 has 16 amino acids. This CDR3 reads CASSLGRGRGTTEAFF. The CDR3 bases are TGTGCCAGCAGCTTAGGTCGAGGGCGGGGGACCACTGAAGCTTTCTTT.

V gene TRBV6-6 combines with J gene TRBJ1-1, with unresolved D. Germline values: CDR1 MNHNY, CDR2 SVGAGI (reference sequence). Trimming stripped 2 bases from V and 7 bases from J, with 11 bases between. The CDR3 is 13 residues long. CDR3 sequence (DNA): TGTGCCAGCAGTTACAGAAGAGGCGATGAAGCTTTCTTT. Translation: CASSYRRGDEAFF.

V gene TRBV28 combines with J gene TRBJ1-4; D ambiguous. The ends were cut back, 5 bases at V and 8 bases at J, with 15 bases in the middle. Per the germline V gene, CDR1 is MDHEN and CDR2 is SYDVKM. There are 14 residues in the CDR3. CDR3 protein: CASSNPGGKEKLFF. CDR3 DNA: TGTGCCAGCAGTAATCCGGGAGGGAAAGAAAAACTGTTTTTT.

The gene calls are TRBV2 and TRBJ2-2, with D possibly TRBD1 on 6 matching bases. Trimming removed 4 bases at V and 4 bases at J, with 13 bases between. CDR3 length: 15 residues. Germline CDR1 is SNHLY and CDR2 is FYNNEI. CDR3 bases: TGTGCCAGCAGTGCCCGACAGGTTAGCACCGGGGAGCTGTTTTTT. Translating it yields CASSARQVSTGELFF.